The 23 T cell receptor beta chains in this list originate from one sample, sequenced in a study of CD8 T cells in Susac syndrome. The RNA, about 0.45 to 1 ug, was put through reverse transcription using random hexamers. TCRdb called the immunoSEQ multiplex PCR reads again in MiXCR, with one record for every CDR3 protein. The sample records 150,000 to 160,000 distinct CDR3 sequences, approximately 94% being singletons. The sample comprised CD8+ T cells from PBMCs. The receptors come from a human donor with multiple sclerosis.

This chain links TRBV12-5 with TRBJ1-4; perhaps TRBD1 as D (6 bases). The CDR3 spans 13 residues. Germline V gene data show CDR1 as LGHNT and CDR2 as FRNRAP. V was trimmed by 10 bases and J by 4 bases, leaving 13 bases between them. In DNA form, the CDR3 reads TGTGCTACCTACGGACAGAGTAATGAAAAACTGTTTTTT. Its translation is CATYGQSNEKLFF. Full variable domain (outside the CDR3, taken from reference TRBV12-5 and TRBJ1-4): DARVTQTPRHKVTEMGQEVTMRCQPILGHNTVFWYRQTMMQGLELLAYFRNRAPLDDSGMPKDRFSAEMPDATLATLKIQPSEPRDSAVYFCATYGQSNEKLFFGSGTQLSVL.

CDR3 residues: CSASHGYTF. Here the CDR3 DNA reads TGCAGTGCTAGTCATGGCTACACCTTC. The chain carries TRBV20-1 and TRBJ1-2; D not certain. The V end was cut by 3 bases, the J end by 6 bases, with 2 bases between. CDR1 is DFQATT, CDR2 SNEGSKA, per germline (reference sequence). CDR3 length equals 9 residues.

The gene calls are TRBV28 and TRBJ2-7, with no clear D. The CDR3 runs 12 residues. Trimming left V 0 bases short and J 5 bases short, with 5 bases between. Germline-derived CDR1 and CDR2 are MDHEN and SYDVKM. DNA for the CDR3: TGTGCCAGCAGTTTATGGTGGGACGAGCAGTACTTC. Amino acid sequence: CASSLWWDEQYF.

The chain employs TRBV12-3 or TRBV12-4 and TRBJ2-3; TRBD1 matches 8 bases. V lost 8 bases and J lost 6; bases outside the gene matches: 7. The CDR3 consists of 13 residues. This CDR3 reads CASGTGFWDTQYF. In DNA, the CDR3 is TGTGCCAGCGGGACAGGCTTCTGGGATACGCAGTATTTT.

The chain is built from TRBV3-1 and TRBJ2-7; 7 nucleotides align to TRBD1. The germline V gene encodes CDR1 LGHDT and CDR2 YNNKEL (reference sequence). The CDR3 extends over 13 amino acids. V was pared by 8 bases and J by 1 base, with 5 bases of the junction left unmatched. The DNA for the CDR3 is TGTGCCAGCTCCGGGACAGTATCCTACGAGCAGTACTTC. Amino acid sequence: CASSGTVSYEQYF.

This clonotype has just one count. The CDR3 loop reads CAGRGVEAFF. The CDR3 DNA is TGTGCCGGTAGGGGGGTTGAAGCTTTCTTT. The V and J genes are TRBV2 and TRBJ1-1; TRBD1 is a possible D gene (6 bases). This CDR3 region has 10 residues. V was cut by 11 bases and J by 7 bases, with 11 bases left in between. Germline loops: CDR1 SNHLY, CDR2 FYNNEI.

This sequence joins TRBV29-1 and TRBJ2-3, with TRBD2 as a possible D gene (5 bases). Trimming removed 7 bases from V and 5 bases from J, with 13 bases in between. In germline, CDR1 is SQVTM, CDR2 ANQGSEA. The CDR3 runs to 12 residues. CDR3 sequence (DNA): TGCAGCGCCGGGGATTGGGGAGATACGCAGTATTTT. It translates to CSAGDWGDTQYF.

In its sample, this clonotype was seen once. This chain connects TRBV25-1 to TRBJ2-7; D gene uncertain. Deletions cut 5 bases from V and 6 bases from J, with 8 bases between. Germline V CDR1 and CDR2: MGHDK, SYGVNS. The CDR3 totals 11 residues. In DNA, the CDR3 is TGTGCCAGCAGTCGGGTGGCCGAGCAGTACTTC. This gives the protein CASSRVAEQYF.

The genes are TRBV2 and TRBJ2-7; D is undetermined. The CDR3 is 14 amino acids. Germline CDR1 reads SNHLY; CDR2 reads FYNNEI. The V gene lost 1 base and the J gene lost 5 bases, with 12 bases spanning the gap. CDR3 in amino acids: CASSEDTVHNEQYF. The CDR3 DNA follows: TGTGCCAGCAGTGAAGATACAGTCCATAACGAGCAGTACTTC.

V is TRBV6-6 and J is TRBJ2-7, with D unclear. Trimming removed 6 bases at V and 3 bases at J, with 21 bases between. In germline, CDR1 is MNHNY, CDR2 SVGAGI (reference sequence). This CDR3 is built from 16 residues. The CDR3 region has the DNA TGTGCCAGCAGCTCACTTGTTCGTCCCCAAAGCTACGAGCAGTACTTC. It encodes CASSSLVRPQSYEQYF.

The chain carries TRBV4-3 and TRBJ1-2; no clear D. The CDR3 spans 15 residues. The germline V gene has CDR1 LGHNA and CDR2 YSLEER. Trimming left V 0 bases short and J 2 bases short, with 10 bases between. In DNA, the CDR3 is TGCGCCAGCAGCCAAGATTTGCGGGTGAACTATGGCTACACCTTC. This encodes CASSQDLRVNYGYTF.

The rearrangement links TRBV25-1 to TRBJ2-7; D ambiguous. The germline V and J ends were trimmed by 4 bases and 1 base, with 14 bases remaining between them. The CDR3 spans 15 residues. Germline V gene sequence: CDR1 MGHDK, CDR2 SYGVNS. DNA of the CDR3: TGTGCCAGCAGTGCAGAGAGCTCCGGATCCTACGAGCAGTACTTC. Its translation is CASSAESSGSYEQYF.

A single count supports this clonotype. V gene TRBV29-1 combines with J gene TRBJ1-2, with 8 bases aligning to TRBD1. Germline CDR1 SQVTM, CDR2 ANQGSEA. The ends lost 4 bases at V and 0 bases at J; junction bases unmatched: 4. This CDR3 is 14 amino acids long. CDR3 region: CSVGPDRANYGYTF. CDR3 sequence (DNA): TGCAGCGTTGGTCCGGACAGGGCTAACTATGGCTACACCTTC.

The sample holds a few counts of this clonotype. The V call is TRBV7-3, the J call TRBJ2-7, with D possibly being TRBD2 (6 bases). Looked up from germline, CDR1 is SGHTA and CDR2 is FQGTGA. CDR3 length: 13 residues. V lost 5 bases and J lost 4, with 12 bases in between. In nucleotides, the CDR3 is TGTGCCAGCAGCCCCGGGGGACCGTACGAGCAGTACTTC. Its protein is CASSPGGPYEQYF.

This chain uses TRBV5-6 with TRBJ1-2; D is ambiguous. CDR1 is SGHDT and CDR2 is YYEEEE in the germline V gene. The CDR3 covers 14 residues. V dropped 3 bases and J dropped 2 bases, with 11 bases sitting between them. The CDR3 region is CASSSLDKNYGYTF. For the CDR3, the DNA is TGTGCCAGCAGCTCTCTTGACAAAAACTATGGCTACACCTTC.

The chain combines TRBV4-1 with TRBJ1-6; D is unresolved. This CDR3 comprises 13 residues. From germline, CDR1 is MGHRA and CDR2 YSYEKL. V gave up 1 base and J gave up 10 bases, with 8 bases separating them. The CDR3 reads CASSQGEGSPLHF. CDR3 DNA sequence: TGCGCCAGCAGCCAAGGGGAGGGATCACCCCTCCACTTT.

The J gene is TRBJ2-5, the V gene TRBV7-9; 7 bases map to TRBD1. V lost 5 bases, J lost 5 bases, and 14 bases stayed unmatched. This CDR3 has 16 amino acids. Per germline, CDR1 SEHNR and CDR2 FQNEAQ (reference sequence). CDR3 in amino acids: CASSIGDRASVETQYF. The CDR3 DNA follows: TGTGCCAGCAGCATAGGTGACAGGGCAAGTGTGGAGACCCAGTACTTC.

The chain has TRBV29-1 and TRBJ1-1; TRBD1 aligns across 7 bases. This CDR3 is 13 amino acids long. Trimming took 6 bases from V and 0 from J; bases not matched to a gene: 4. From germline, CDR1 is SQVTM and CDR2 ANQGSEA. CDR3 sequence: CSVLGQMNTEAFF. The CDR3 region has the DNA TGCAGCGTACTGGGACAGATGAACACTGAAGCTTTCTTT.

The CDR3 loop reads CASSYVVQPQHF. The CDR3 region has the DNA TGTGCCAGCAGCTATGTAGTTCAGCCCCAGCATTTT. This chain joins TRBV7-9 and TRBJ1-5; D gene unclear. This CDR3 comprises 12 residues. The V and J ends lost 4 bases and 6 bases respectively, with 7 bases between them. The germline CDR1 and CDR2 sequences are SEHNR and FQNEAQ (reference sequence).

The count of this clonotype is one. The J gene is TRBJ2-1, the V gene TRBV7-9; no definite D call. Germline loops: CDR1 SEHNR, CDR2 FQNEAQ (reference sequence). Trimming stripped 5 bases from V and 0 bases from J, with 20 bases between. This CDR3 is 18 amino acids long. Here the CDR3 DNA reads TGTGCCAGCAGCGGGGTGGATTCTTGGAGAAGCTCCTACAATGAGCAGTTCTTC. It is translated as CASSGVDSWRSSYNEQFF.

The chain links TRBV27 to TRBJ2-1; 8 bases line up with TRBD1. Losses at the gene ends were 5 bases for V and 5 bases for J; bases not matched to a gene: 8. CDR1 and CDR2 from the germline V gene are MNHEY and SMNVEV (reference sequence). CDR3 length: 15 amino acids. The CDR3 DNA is TGTGCCAGCAGTCCCGACAGGGGAATCAACAATGAGCAGTTCTTC. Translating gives CASSPDRGINNEQFF.

CDR3 bases: TGTGCCAGCAGCTTCGGTAAATACAATGAGCAGTTCTTC. It yields the protein CASSFGKYNEQFF. The rearrangement uses TRBV13 and TRBJ2-1, with unresolved D. The CDR3 consists of 13 residues. Germline V gives CDR1 PRHDT, CDR2 FYEKMQ (reference sequence). V was pared by 3 bases and J by 4 bases, with 7 bases between.

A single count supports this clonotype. The CDR3 loop reads CASSVGDRAYGYTF. Written as DNA, the CDR3 is TGTGCCAGCAGCGTAGGGGACAGGGCCTATGGCTACACCTTC. The chain has TRBV9 and TRBJ1-2; 9 nucleotides agree with TRBD1. CDR1 SGDLS and CDR2 YYNGEE come from the germline V gene. The CDR3 spans 14 residues. The J segment lost 4 bases and the V segment lost 0 bases, leaving 1 base of the junction unmatched.